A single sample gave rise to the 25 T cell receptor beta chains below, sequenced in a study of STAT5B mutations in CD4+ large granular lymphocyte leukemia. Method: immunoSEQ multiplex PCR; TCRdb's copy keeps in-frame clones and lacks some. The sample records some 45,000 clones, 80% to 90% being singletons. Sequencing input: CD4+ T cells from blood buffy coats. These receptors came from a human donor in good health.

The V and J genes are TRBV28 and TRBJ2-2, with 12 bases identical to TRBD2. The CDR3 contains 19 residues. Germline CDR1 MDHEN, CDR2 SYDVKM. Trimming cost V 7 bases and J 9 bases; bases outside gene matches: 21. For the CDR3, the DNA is TGTGCCAGCAACTCCCCGTATCGTGGAGCTAGCGGGAGGGCCCGGGAGCTGTTTTTT. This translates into CASNSPYRGASGRARELFF. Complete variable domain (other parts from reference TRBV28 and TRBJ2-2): DVKVTQSSRYLVKRTGEKVFLECVQDMDHENMFWYRQDPGLGLRLIYFSYDVKMKEKGDIPEGYSVSREKKERFSLILESASTNQTSMYLCASNSPYRGASGRARELFFGEGSRLTVL.

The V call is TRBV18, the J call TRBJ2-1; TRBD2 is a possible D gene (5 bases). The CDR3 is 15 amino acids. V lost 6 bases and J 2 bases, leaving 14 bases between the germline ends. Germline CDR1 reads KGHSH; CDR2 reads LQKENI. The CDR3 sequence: CASSPLISAYNEQFF. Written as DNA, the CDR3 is TGTGCCAGCTCGCCTCTTATTAGCGCCTACAATGAGCAGTTCTTC. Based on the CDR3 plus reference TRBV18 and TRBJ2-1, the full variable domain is NAGVMQNPRHLVRRRGQEARLRCSPMKGHSHVYWYRQLPEEGLKFMVYLQKENIIDESGMPKERFSAEFPKEGPSILRIQQVVRGDSAAYFCASSPLISAYNEQFFGPGTRLTVL.

CDR3 amino acids: CASSQIITGAGGDTQYF. Here the CDR3 DNA reads TGTGCCAGCAGCCAAATTATCACCGGGGCGGGAGGGGATACGCAGTATTTT. The J gene is TRBJ2-3, the V gene TRBV7-2; TRBD2 aligns across 9 bases. Germline values: CDR1 SGHTA, CDR2 FQGNSA. The V segment lost 5 bases and the J segment 6 bases; nucleotides outside the gene matches: 15. The CDR3 is 17 residues long.

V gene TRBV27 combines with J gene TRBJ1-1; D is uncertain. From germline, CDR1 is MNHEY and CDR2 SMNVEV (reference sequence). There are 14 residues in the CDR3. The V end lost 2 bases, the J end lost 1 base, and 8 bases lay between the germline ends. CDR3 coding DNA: TGTGCCAGCAGTTTACCGGGTTCGAACACTGAAGCTTTCTTT. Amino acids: CASSLPGSNTEAFF.

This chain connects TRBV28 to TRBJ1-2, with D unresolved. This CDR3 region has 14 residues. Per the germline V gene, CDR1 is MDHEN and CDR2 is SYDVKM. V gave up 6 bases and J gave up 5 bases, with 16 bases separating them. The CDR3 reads CASSQRVRPYGYTF. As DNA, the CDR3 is TGTGCCAGCAGCCAACGGGTCAGGCCTTATGGCTACACCTTC.

DNA for the CDR3: TGTGCCAGCAGTCCCGAGATCACAGCTAACTATGGCTACACCTTC. This encodes CASSPEITANYGYTF. The rearrangement uses TRBV6-1 and TRBJ1-2; D is uncertain. The CDR3 is made up of 15 amino acids. V lost 5 bases and J 0 bases, leaving 13 bases between the germline ends. Germline V lookup: CDR1 MNHNS, CDR2 SASEGT.

CDR3 amino acids: CASSQGTSRTGELFF. CDR3 in DNA: TGCGCCAGCAGCCAAGGGACTAGCCGCACCGGGGAGCTGTTTTTT. J is TRBJ2-2 and V is TRBV4-1, with TRBD2 matching 8 bases. V dropped 1 base and J dropped 4; count of bases not matched to a gene: 2. This CDR3 contains 15 residues. CDR1 and CDR2 from the germline V gene are MGHRA and YSYEKL.

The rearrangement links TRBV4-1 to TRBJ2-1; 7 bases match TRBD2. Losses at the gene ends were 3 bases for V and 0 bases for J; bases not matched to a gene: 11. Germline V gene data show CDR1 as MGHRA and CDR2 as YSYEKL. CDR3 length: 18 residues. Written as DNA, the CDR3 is TGCGCCAGCAGCCAGAGTGGGGCTAGCGGAAGCTCCTACAATGAGCAGTTCTTC. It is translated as CASSQSGASGSSYNEQFF.

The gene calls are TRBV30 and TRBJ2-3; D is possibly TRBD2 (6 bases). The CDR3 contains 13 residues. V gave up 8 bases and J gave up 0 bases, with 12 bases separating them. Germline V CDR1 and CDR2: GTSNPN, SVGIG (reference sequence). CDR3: CALGRESTDTQYF. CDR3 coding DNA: TGTGCCCTAGGCCGGGAGAGCACAGATACGCAGTATTTT.

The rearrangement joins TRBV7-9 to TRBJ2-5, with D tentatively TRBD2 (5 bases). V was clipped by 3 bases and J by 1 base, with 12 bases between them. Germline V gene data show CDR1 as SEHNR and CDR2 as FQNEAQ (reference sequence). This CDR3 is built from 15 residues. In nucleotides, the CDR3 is TGTGCCAGCAGCTTGTTCCTAGCAGGCCAAGAGACCCAGTACTTC. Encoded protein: CASSLFLAGQETQYF.

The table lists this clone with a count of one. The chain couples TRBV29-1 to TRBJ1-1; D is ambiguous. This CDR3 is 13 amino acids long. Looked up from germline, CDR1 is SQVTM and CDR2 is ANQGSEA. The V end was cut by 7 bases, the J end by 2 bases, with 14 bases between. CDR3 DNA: TGCAGCGCCGCCGAGGTGGGAAACACTGAAGCTTTCTTT. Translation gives CSAAEVGNTEAFF.

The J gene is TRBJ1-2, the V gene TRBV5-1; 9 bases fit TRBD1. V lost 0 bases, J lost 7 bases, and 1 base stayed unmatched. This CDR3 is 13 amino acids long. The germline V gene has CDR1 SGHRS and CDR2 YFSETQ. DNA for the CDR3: TGCGCCAGCAGCTTGGACAGGGGGCCTGGCTACACCTTC. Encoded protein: CASSLDRGPGYTF.

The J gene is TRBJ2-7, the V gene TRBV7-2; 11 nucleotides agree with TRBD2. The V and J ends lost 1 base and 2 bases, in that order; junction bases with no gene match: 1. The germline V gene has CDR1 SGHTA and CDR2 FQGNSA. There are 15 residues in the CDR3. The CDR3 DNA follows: TGTGCCAGCAGCTTAGAGGGACTAGCGGCCTACGAGCAGTACTTC. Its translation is CASSLEGLAAYEQYF.

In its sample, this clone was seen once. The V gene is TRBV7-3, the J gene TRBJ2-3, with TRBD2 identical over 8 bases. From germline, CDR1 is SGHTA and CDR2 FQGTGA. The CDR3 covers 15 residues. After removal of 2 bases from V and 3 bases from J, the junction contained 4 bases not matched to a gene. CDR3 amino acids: CASSLRGGLTDTQYF. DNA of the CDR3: TGTGCCAGCAGCTTACGCGGGGGGCTGACAGATACGCAGTATTTT.

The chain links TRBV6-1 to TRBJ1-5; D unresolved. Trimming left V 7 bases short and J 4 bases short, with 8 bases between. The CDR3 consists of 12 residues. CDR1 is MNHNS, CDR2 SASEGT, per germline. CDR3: CASTRGNQPQHF. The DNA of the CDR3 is TGTGCCAGCACTCGGGGTAATCAGCCCCAGCATTTT.

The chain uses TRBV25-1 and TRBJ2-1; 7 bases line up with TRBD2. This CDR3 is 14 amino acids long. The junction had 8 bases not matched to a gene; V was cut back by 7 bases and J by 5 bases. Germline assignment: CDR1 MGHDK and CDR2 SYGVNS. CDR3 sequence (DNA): TGTGCCAGCACCAAGGGGAGCGGGAACAATGAGCAGTTCTTC. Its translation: CASTKGSGNNEQFF.

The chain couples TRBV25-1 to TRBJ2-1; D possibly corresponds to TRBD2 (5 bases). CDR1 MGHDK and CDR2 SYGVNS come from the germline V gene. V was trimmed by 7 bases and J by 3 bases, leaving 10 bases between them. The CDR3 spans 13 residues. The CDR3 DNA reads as TGTGCCAGCACCGACTACCTCTACAATGAGCAGTTCTTC. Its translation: CASTDYLYNEQFF.

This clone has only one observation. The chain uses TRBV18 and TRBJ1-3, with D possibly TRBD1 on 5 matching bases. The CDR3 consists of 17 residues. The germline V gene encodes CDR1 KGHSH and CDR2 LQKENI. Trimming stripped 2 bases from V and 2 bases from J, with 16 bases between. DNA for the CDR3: TGTGCCAGCTCACCATCGAATCCGGCAGGGCCTGGAAACACCATATATTTT. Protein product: CASSPSNPAGPGNTIYF. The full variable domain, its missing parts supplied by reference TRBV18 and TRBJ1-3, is NAGVMQNPRHLVRRRGQEARLRCSPMKGHSHVYWYRQLPEEGLKFMVYLQKENIIDESGMPKERFSAEFPKEGPSILRIQQVVRGDSAAYFCASSPSNPAGPGNTIYFGEGSWLTVV.

CDR3 nucleotide sequence: TGTGCCAGCAGTGAAGCGAGGGTAGGAGGTGCTGAAGCTTTCTTT. It specifies CASSEARVGGAEAFF. The rearrangement joins TRBV6-1 to TRBJ1-1, with no clear D. The CDR3 extends over 15 amino acids. The germline gives CDR1 MNHNS, CDR2 SASEGT. V lost 0 bases and J lost 6, with 14 bases in between.

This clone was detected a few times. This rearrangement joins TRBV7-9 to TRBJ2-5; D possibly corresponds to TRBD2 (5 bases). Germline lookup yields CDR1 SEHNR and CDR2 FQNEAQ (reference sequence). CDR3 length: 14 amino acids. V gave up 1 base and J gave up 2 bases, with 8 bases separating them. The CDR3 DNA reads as TGTGCCAGCAGCTTAGTTCGGGAACAAGAGACCCAGTACTTC. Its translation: CASSLVREQETQYF.

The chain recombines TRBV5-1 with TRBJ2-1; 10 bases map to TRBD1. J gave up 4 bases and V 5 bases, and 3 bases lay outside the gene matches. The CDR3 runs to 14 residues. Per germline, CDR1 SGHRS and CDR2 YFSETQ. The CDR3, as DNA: TGCGCCAGCAGAGGGACAGGGGATTACAATGAGCAGTTCTTC. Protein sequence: CASRGTGDYNEQFF. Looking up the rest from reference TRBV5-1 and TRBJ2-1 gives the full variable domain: KAGVTQTPRYLIKTRGQQVTLSCSPISGHRSVSWYQQTPGQGLQFLFEYFSETQRNKGNFPGRFSGRQFSNSRSEMNVSTLELGDSALYLCASRGTGDYNEQFFGPGTRLTVL.

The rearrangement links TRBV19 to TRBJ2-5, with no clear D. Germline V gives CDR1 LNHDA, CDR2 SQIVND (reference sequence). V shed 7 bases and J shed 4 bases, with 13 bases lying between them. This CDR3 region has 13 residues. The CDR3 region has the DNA TGTGCCAGTAAACAGACAAACACAGAGACCCAGTACTTC. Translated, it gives CASKQTNTETQYF.

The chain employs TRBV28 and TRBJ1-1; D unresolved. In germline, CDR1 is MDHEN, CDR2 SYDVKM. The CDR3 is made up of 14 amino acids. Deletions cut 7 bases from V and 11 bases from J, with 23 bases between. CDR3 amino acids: CASTPPGSLIRAFF. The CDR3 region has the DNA TGTGCCAGCACACCTCCCGGCTCCTTGATTAGGGCTTTCTTT.

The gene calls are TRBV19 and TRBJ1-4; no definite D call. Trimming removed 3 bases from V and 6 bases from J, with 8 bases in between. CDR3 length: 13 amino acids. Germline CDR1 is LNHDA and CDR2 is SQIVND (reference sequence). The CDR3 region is CASSITPDEKLFF. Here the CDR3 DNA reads TGTGCCAGTAGTATTACTCCGGATGAAAAACTGTTTTTT.

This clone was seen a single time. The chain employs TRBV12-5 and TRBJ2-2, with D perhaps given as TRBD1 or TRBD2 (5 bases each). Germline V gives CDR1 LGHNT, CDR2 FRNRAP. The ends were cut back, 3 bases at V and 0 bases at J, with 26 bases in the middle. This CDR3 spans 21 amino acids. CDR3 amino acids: CASGFVPHKTGTSANTGELFF. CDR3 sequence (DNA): TGTGCTAGTGGTTTCGTTCCACACAAAACCGGGACGAGCGCGAACACCGGGGAGCTGTTTTTT.